This TCR beta chain was recovered during a study of regulatory T cells in long-lasting Graves disease. The study's findings and limits: Rather than thyroid tissue, only peripheral blood underwent study. Patients with persistent disease showed a bias toward TRBV28, TRBJ1-2 and TRBJ2-5.

V shed 3 bases and J 0 bases; nucleotides not matched to a gene: 8. The CDR3 is 17 amino acids. Germline-derived CDR1 and CDR2 are MDHEN and SYDVKM. Time point denoted: persistent/refractory GD, antithyroid drugs over 5 years with positive TRAb. PBMCs provided the RNA from which the TCR library was made. This clonotype was recorded at least ten times. Its antigen is still unknown. Construction of TCR beta libraries relied on iRepertoire HTBI primers and on Arm-PCR targeting CDR3 regions. TCRdb ran MiXCR on the multiplex PCR reads and lists one entry per CDR3 protein. The sample lists more than 300,000 distinct CDR3 sequences, 23% occurring once.

The sample was peripheral blood mononuclear cells (PBMCs), taken when the disease was refractory, from a patient treated with antithyroid drugs. The chain employs TRBV28 and TRBJ2-5, with 9 bases aligning to TRBD2. This TCR was sampled from a woman in her thirties or forties with Graves disease. CDR3 protein: CASSFSVSSGDQETQYF. Here the CDR3 DNA reads TGTGCCAGCAGTTTCTCTGTCTCTAGCGGGGACCAAGAGACCCAGTACTTC.